In its sample, the clone carrying this T cell receptor (beta chain) was seen many times. This sample's RNA came from whole unsorted tissue. The data originate from a study of tumor and adjacent non-tumor tissue in lung cancer. The CDR3 totals 14 residues. Germline CDR1 and CDR2: MNHEY and SVGEGT. Deletions cut 3 bases from V and 8 bases from J, with 14 bases between. The library came from three nested PCR rounds adapted from ARM-PCR protocols. TCRdb processed the multiplex PCR reads anew with MiXCR; each CDR3 protein has one entry. The sample consists of some 120,000 distinct CDR3 sequences, roughly 64% of them appearing once.

Material for sequencing was lung tumor tissue. The clonotype was recovered from a man aged 25-45 years with non-small cell lung cancer. The chain joins TRBV6-2 or TRBV6-3 to TRBJ2-1, with TRBD1 as a possible D gene (6 bases). The CDR3 reads CASSYRGGRDEQFF. The CDR3 DNA reads TGTGCCAGCAGTTATCGTGGGGGCCGGGATGAGCAGTTCTTC.